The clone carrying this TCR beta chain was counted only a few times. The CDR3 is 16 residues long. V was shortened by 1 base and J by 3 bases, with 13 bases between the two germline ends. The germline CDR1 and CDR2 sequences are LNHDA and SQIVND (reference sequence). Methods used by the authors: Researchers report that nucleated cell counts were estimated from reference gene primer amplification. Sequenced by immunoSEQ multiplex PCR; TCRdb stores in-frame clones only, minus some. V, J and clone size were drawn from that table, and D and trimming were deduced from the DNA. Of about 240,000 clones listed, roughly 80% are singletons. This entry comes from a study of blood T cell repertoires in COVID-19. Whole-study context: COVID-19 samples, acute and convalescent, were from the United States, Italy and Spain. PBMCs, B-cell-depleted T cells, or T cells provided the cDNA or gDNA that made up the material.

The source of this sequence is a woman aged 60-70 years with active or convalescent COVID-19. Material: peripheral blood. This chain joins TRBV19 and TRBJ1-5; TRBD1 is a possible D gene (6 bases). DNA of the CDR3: TGTGCCAGTAGTATAGCTCGAACAGGGAACAATCAGCCCCAGCATTTT. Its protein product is CASSIARTGNNQPQHF. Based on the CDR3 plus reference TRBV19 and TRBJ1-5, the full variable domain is DGGITQSPKYLFRKEGQNVTLSCEQNLNHDAMYWYRQDPGQGLRLIYYSQIVNDFQKGDIAEGYSVSREKKESFPLTVTSAQKNPTAFYLCASSIARTGNNQPQHFGDGTRLSIL.